One and the same sample provided the 22 T cell receptor beta chains below, sequenced in a study of cytomegalovirus exposure and HLA in healthy donors. The PCR ran on 60 Vbeta and 13 Jbeta primers. Assay used: immunoSEQ multiplex PCR; TCRdb lists only in-frame clones, some missing. The table has roughly 84,000 clones, around 77% seen once; the top ten hold 3% to 3.5%. Sequencing was done on a sample of PBMCs. Receptors originate from a man aged 45-65 years in good health and CMV-seronegative.

V usage is TRBV6-1 and J usage is TRBJ2-1, with TRBD1 as a possible D gene (6 bases). In germline, CDR1 is MNHNS, CDR2 SASEGT. The CDR3 covers 15 residues. Trimming pared 3 bases from V and 0 bases from J, leaving 9 bases between. As DNA, the CDR3 is TGTGCCAGCAGTGAGGGCAGGGGCTCCTACAATGAGCAGTTCTTC. As protein: CASSEGRGSYNEQFF.

For the CDR3, the DNA is TGTGCCAGCAGCTCTTTTTCCACTCTTGCTTCCTACGAGCAGTACTTC. This gives the protein CASSSFSTLASYEQYF. The rearrangement joins TRBV5-6 to TRBJ2-7; D is uncertain. In germline, CDR1 is SGHDT, CDR2 YYEEEE. The V and J ends lost 3 bases and 1 base respectively, with 17 bases between them. CDR3 length equals 16 residues.

The rearrangement links TRBV27 to TRBJ2-1; 10 nucleotides align to TRBD2. There are 15 residues in the CDR3. With 7 bases clipped from V and 10 bases from J, the junction kept 13 bases outside the gene matches. Germline V CDR1 and CDR2: MNHEY, SMNVEV (reference sequence). Here the CDR3 reads CASTLNSGGGREQFF. The DNA for the CDR3 is TGTGCCAGCACCCTAAACAGCGGGGGGGGTCGGGAGCAGTTCTTC.

The rearrangement uses TRBV5-6 and TRBJ2-7; TRBD1 is a possible D gene (5 bases). With 0 bases removed from V and 4 bases from J, the gap between germline ends came to 17 bases. CDR3 length: 16 residues. Germline lookup yields CDR1 SGHDT and CDR2 YYEEEE. The CDR3 region has the DNA TGTGCCAGCAGCTTGGGGGGCTCGCGAAGCTCATACGAGCAGTACTTC. It yields the protein CASSLGGSRSSYEQYF.

The chain has TRBV5-6 and TRBJ1-2, with 11 bases that match TRBD1. CDR3 size: 14 residues. V trimming: 7 bases; J trimming: 6 bases; junction bases outside the gene matches: 8. The germline CDR1 and CDR2 sequences are SGHDT and YYEEEE. The DNA for the CDR3 is TGTGCCAGCGGCGGCGGGACAGGGGGACATGGCTACACCTTC. Translating it yields CASGGGTGGHGYTF.

The chain is built from TRBV18 and TRBJ2-7, with 7 positions matching TRBD1. The CDR3 is 14 residues long. The germline V gene encodes CDR1 KGHSH and CDR2 LQKENI. The V gene end was trimmed by 5 bases and the J gene end by 7 bases; junction bases not matched to a gene: 11. DNA for the CDR3: TGTGCCAGCTCAAAAGACAGGGCCTCTAGGGAGCAGTACTTC. Its protein product is CASSKDRASREQYF.

This chain links TRBV7-9 with TRBJ2-1, with D possibly being TRBD1 (6 bases). CDR1 SEHNR and CDR2 FQNEAQ come from the germline V gene (reference sequence). The CDR3 extends over 14 amino acids. V gave up 3 bases and J gave up 6 bases, with 12 bases separating them. The CDR3 coding sequence is TGTGCCAGCAGCTTTCAGGGGCTGGGCAATGAGCAGTTCTTC. This sequence encodes CASSFQGLGNEQFF.

V gene TRBV25-1 combines with J gene TRBJ2-5; a weak D match, TRBD2 (5 bases). This CDR3 has 16 residues. The germline V gene encodes CDR1 MGHDK and CDR2 SYGVNS. Trimming stripped 5 bases from V and 1 base from J, with 17 bases between. The CDR3: CASSIGVLASQETQYF. In DNA, the CDR3 is TGTGCCAGCAGTATCGGGGTGCTGGCGAGCCAAGAGACCCAGTACTTC.

The rearrangement joins TRBV28 to TRBJ2-7; 7 bases are shared with TRBD1. The trim removed 7 bases at V and 4 bases at J, leaving 7 bases unmatched. The CDR3 contains 13 residues. CDR1 MDHEN and CDR2 SYDVKM come from the germline V gene. CDR3 DNA: TGTGCCAGCACGACCAACAGGGGTTACGAGCAGTACTTC. This translates into CASTTNRGYEQYF.

This clone was seen once. V gene TRBV6-5 combines with J gene TRBJ1-2, with 7 bases matching TRBD1. The V gene's germline CDR1 is MNHEY and CDR2 SVGAGI. The CDR3 length is 14 residues. The V gene end was trimmed by 10 bases and the J gene end by 4 bases; junction bases not matched to a gene: 12. CDR3 DNA sequence: TGTGCCACCGGAAGGGACAGATCCTTCTATGGCTACACCTTC. It yields the protein CATGRDRSFYGYTF.

The chain joins TRBV5-1 to TRBJ2-1; 7 bases align to TRBD2. This CDR3 contains 15 residues. After removal of 2 bases from V and 4 bases from J, the junction contained 6 bases not matched to a gene. Per germline, CDR1 SGHRS and CDR2 YFSETQ. In nucleotides, the CDR3 is TGCGCCAGCAGCTTTTCCCGGGGGGTATACAATGAGCAGTTCTTC. Protein sequence: CASSFSRGVYNEQFF.

As for this clone: The sample carries other DNA sequences with the same CDR3. The chain employs TRBV4-2 and TRBJ2-5, with 7 bases matching TRBD2. From germline, CDR1 is LGHNA and CDR2 YNFKEQ. The CDR3 is 15 residues long. V gave up 0 bases and J gave up 1 base; unmatched junction bases: 2. The CDR3 sequence: CASSQDGGTQETQYF. DNA of the CDR3: TGTGCCAGCAGCCAAGACGGGGGGACCCAAGAGACCCAGTACTTC.

The chain links TRBV6-1 to TRBJ2-1, with D unresolved. The CDR3 extends over 14 amino acids. Germline V gives CDR1 MNHNS, CDR2 SASEGT. The V end lost 2 bases, the J end lost 9 bases, and 14 bases lay between the germline ends. Written as DNA, the CDR3 is TGTGCCAGCAGTGAATCAGCGCCGAGCATTGAGCAGTTCTTC. Translating it yields CASSESAPSIEQFF.

This clone was found once. The chain recombines TRBV19 with TRBJ1-4; D is ambiguous. Trimming took 1 base from V and 5 from J, leaving 26 bases between them. Germline V lookup: CDR1 LNHDA, CDR2 SQIVND (reference sequence). The CDR3 length is 20 residues. In DNA, the CDR3 is TGTGCCAGTAGTATAGGCCTAGTTCTAGCTTCGGGCGGTGGAAATGAAAAACTGTTTTTT. Its translation is CASSIGLVLASGGGNEKLFF. The variable domain in full, with the rest retrieved from reference TRBV19 and TRBJ1-4, is DGGITQSPKYLFRKEGQNVTLSCEQNLNHDAMYWYRQDPGQGLRLIYYSQIVNDFQKGDIAEGYSVSREKKESFPLTVTSAQKNPTAFYLCASSIGLVLASGGGNEKLFFGSGTQLSVL.

This sequence joins TRBV7-2 and TRBJ2-7; unclear D gene. Trimming cost V 4 bases and J 7 bases, with 8 bases left between them. This CDR3 comprises 11 residues. From germline, CDR1 is SGHTA and CDR2 FQGNSA. The CDR3 nucleotides read TGTGCCAGCAGCTCCTCTACGGAGCAGTACTTC. Amino acid sequence: CASSSSTEQYF.

This clone was counted at least ten times. V usage is TRBV4-1 and J usage is TRBJ1-4; D uncertain. This CDR3 region has 15 residues. V was shortened by 1 base and J by 1 base, with 7 bases between the two germline ends. Germline V gives CDR1 MGHRA, CDR2 YSYEKL. This chain's CDR3 is CASSQGEVTNEKLFF. DNA for the CDR3: TGCGCCAGCAGCCAAGGGGAGGTAACTAATGAAAAACTGTTTTTT.

V and J are TRBV5-8 and TRBJ2-5, with a weak D call TRBD2 (5 bases). Looked up from germline, CDR1 is SGHTS and CDR2 is YDEGEE. The V end lost 1 base, the J end lost 5 bases, and 12 bases lay between the germline ends. CDR3 length equals 14 residues. The CDR3 sequence is CASSLPGIEETQYF. Here the CDR3 DNA reads TGTGCCAGCAGCTTGCCGGGGATAGAGGAGACCCAGTACTTC.

This clone was counted once. V usage is TRBV7-2 and J usage is TRBJ2-1; 7 nucleotides align to TRBD2. V shed 2 bases, J shed 7 bases, and the junction held 11 bases outside the gene matches. Per the germline V gene, CDR1 is SGHTA and CDR2 is FQGNSA. The CDR3 runs 16 residues. DNA for the CDR3: TGTGCCAGCAGCTTACCCCGGGACTATCCCTCAAATGAGCAGTTCTTC. This gives the protein CASSLPRDYPSNEQFF.

J is TRBJ2-5 and V is TRBV18, with 9 bases fitting TRBD1. Trimming cost V 2 bases and J 5 bases; bases outside gene matches: 12. Germline loops: CDR1 KGHSH, CDR2 LQKENI. This CDR3 is 17 amino acids long. The CDR3 sequence: CASSPNIPGQGFETQYF. CDR3 DNA sequence: TGTGCCAGCTCACCAAACATTCCGGGACAGGGCTTCGAGACCCAGTACTTC.

Comments on this clone: Other DNA sequences of this sample code for an identical CDR3. This chain connects TRBV30 to TRBJ2-7, with 8 bases aligning to TRBD1. Germline values: CDR1 GTSNPN, CDR2 SVGIG (reference sequence). This CDR3 contains 14 residues. V dropped 1 base and J dropped 4; count of bases not matched to a gene: 6. CDR3 residues: CAWSGRTGLYEQYF. Written as DNA, the CDR3 is TGTGCCTGGAGTGGAAGGACAGGGTTGTACGAGCAGTACTTC. Full variable domain (outside the CDR3, taken from reference TRBV30 and TRBJ2-7): SQTIHQWPATLVQPVGSPLSLECTVEGTSNPNLYWYRQAAGRGLQLLFYSVGIGQISSEVPQNLSASRPQDRQFILSSKKLLLSDSGFYLCAWSGRTGLYEQYFGPGTRLTVT.

The rearrangement uses TRBV4-1 and TRBJ2-5, with D uncertain. Deletions cut 0 bases from V and 4 bases from J, with 21 bases between. CDR1 MGHRA and CDR2 YSYEKL come from the germline V gene. The CDR3 is made up of 18 amino acids. The CDR3, as DNA: TGCGCCAGCAGCCAAGAGAGGCAGTATCAGCTGAGTTCAGAGACCCAGTACTTC. Protein: CASSQERQYQLSSETQYF.

The table lists this clone with a few counts. V gene TRBV9 combines with J gene TRBJ1-2, with D perhaps TRBD1 (5 bases). The CDR3 consists of 15 residues. Germline-derived CDR1 and CDR2 are SGDLS and YYNGEE. V was cut by 4 bases and J by 8 bases, with 21 bases left in between. CDR3 coding DNA: TGTGCCAGCAGCCCCCGTGGGGCAGCTAATGAGGGCTACACCTTC. It codes for CASSPRGAANEGYTF.